These 27 T cell receptor beta chains were sequenced from one sample in a study of siplizumab effects on memory and regulatory T cells. The data were produced by immunoSEQ multiplex PCR, yet TCRdb's version contains in-frame clones alone and is incomplete. The sample has tens of thousands of clones, 90% to 95% seen once. Input material: non-Treg CD4+ T cells sorted from blood. The receptors were sampled from a human donor in good health.

The gene calls are TRBV7-8 and TRBJ1-1; D remains ambiguous. The ends were cut back, 2 bases at V and 0 bases at J, with 10 bases in the middle. This CDR3 has 15 amino acids. The germline gives CDR1 SGHVS, CDR2 FQNEAQ. The CDR3 DNA reads as TGTGCCAGCAGCTTATCCCCGAATATGAACACTGAAGCTTTCTTT. Its protein product is CASSLSPNMNTEAFF. Complete variable domain (other parts from reference TRBV7-8 and TRBJ1-1): GAGVSQSPRYKVAKRGQDVALRCDPISGHVSLFWYQQALGQGPEFLTYFQNEAQLDKSGLPSDRFFAERPEGSVSTLKIQRTQQEDSAVYLCASSLSPNMNTEAFFGQGTRLTVV.

The genes are TRBV30 and TRBJ1-5, with D tentatively TRBD1 (5 bases). Germline loops: CDR1 GTSNPN, CDR2 SVGIG (reference sequence). V lost 0 bases and J 6 bases, leaving 15 bases between the germline ends. The CDR3 is 15 residues long. The CDR3 coding sequence is TGTGCCTGGAGTGTAGGGGCATCTTTGTCTCAGCCCCAGCATTTT. Its translation is CAWSVGASLSQPQHF.

In this sample, this clone turned up once. The genes are TRBV29-1 and TRBJ1-1; no definite D call. This CDR3 region has 14 residues. V was cut by 4 bases and J by 1 base, with 13 bases left in between. Germline V gives CDR1 SQVTM, CDR2 ANQGSEA. In DNA form, the CDR3 reads TGCAGCGTTGGGTTTGTGTCCGGGAACACTGAAGCTTTCTTT. Encoded protein: CSVGFVSGNTEAFF.

The DNA for the CDR3 is TGTGCCAGCAGCTTAGGGGAAACCGGGGAGCTGTTTTTT. It yields the protein CASSLGETGELFF. This rearrangement joins TRBV13 to TRBJ2-2; the D is unclear. Germline CDR1 and CDR2: PRHDT and FYEKMQ (reference sequence). The CDR3 has 13 residues. With 0 bases removed from V and 5 bases from J, the gap between germline ends came to 4 bases. The whole variable domain, remainder taken from reference TRBV13 and TRBJ2-2, is AAGVIQSPRHLIKEKRETATLKCYPIPRHDTVYWYQQGPGQDPQFLISFYEKMQSDKGSIPDRFSAQQFSDYHSELNMSSLELGDSALYFCASSLGETGELFFGEGSRLTVL.

This chain joins TRBV6-1 and TRBJ2-7, with TRBD1 matching over 8 bases. The ends lost 5 bases at V and 5 bases at J; junction bases unmatched: 11. CDR1 and CDR2 (germline): MNHNS, SASEGT. The CDR3 contains 15 residues. The CDR3 here is CASSPSGGTGNEQYF. The CDR3 coding sequence is TGTGCCAGCAGTCCCTCAGGGGGCACGGGAAACGAGCAGTACTTC.

The rearrangement links TRBV11-3 to TRBJ2-3, with unresolved D. The CDR3 runs 13 residues. The V gene's germline CDR1 is SGHNT and CDR2 YENEEA. The V end was cut by 1 base, the J end by 9 bases, with 11 bases between. DNA of the CDR3: TGTGCCAGCAGCTTAGGTCGGGCACAAACGCAGTATTTT. It translates to CASSLGRAQTQYF.

The chain links TRBV5-6 to TRBJ1-3; 8 bases fit TRBD1. Germline CDR1 is SGHDT and CDR2 is YYEEEE. V lost 4 bases and J lost 0; bases outside the gene matches: 3. The CDR3 consists of 15 residues. The CDR3 bases are TGTGCCAGCAGCCCCGGGACAGGCTCTGGAAACACCATATATTTT. It translates to CASSPGTGSGNTIYF.

This sequence joins TRBV30 and TRBJ1-1; the D is unclear. The CDR3 totals 10 residues. Trimming shortened V by 8 bases and J by 8 bases, and 12 bases separated the two germline ends. Looked up from germline, CDR1 is GTSNPN and CDR2 is SVGIG (reference sequence). DNA for the CDR3: TGTGCCGGAAGGGTGACAGAAGCTTTCTTT. Its translation is CAGRVTEAFF.

The chain employs TRBV6-1 and TRBJ1-3, with no clear D. V lost 1 base and J lost 0, with 7 bases in between. Germline CDR1 reads MNHNS; CDR2 reads SASEGT. CDR3 length equals 15 residues. The CDR3 is CASSEEESSGNTIYF. Here the CDR3 DNA reads TGTGCCAGCAGTGAAGAGGAAAGCTCTGGAAACACCATATATTTT.

The CDR3 spells CASSTGTGGRDTQYF. The CDR3 bases are TGCGCCAGCAGCACGGGGACTGGCGGAAGGGATACGCAGTATTTT. The chain uses TRBV5-1 and TRBJ2-3; perhaps TRBD2 as D (6 bases). Trimming shortened V by 4 bases and J by 6 bases, and 18 bases separated the two germline ends. Germline loops: CDR1 SGHRS, CDR2 YFSETQ. The CDR3 has 15 residues.

This sequence joins TRBV19 and TRBJ2-7, with D maybe TRBD2 (5 bases). Germline loops: CDR1 LNHDA, CDR2 SQIVND (reference sequence). Trimming shortened V by 5 bases and J by 3 bases, and 11 bases separated the two germline ends. The CDR3 totals 13 residues. CDR3 in DNA: TGTGCCAGTAGTTCCAGAGGGATCTACGAGCAGTACTTC. Protein product: CASSSRGIYEQYF. Combining the CDR3 with reference TRBV19 and TRBJ2-7 gives the whole variable domain DGGITQSPKYLFRKEGQNVTLSCEQNLNHDAMYWYRQDPGQGLRLIYYSQIVNDFQKGDIAEGYSVSREKKESFPLTVTSAQKNPTAFYLCASSSRGIYEQYFGPGTRLTVT.

The V and J genes are TRBV9 and TRBJ1-1, with D maybe TRBD1 (5 bases). The V end was cut by 3 bases, the J end by 0 bases, with 12 bases between. The germline gives CDR1 SGDLS, CDR2 YYNGEE. The CDR3 length is 15 residues. CDR3 sequence (DNA): TGTGCCAGCAGCGCAGGGCTGCGGATGAACACTGAAGCTTTCTTT. Encoded protein: CASSAGLRMNTEAFF.

The chain has TRBV5-6 and TRBJ2-3, with D maybe TRBD1 (5 bases). This CDR3 comprises 16 residues. Germline CDR1 reads SGHDT; CDR2 reads YYEEEE. The V and J ends lost 0 bases and 1 base respectively, with 12 bases between them. DNA of the CDR3: TGTGCCAGCAGCTTGGTTTTAACAGGACGCACAGATACGCAGTATTTT. As protein: CASSLVLTGRTDTQYF.

V and J are TRBV18 and TRBJ1-4; TRBD1 is a possible D gene (6 bases). V lost 6 bases and J 7 bases, leaving 21 bases between the germline ends. Looked up from germline, CDR1 is KGHSH and CDR2 is LQKENI. The CDR3 extends over 16 amino acids. The CDR3 coding sequence is TGTGCCAGCTCCCGCAGCGGACAGCACGGGGGTGAAAAACTGTTTTTT. Protein product: CASSRSGQHGGEKLFF. The variable domain in full, completed from reference TRBV18 and TRBJ1-4, reads NAGVMQNPRHLVRRRGQEARLRCSPMKGHSHVYWYRQLPEEGLKFMVYLQKENIIDESGMPKERFSAEFPKEGPSILRIQQVVRGDSAAYFCASSRSGQHGGEKLFFGSGTQLSVL.

Of note for this clone: A junction end diverges from the germline sequence, so it may reflect a read error. This chain joins TRBV7-8 and TRBJ1-5; D perhaps matches TRBD1 (6 bases). The CDR3 length is 14 residues. The germline V gene encodes CDR1 SGHVS and CDR2 FQNEAQ. CDR3 DNA: TGTGCCAGCACCTTAAGAGGGGGGAATCAGCCCCAGCATTTT. This sequence encodes CASTLRGGNQPQHF.

The chain is built from TRBV7-2 and TRBJ1-4; no reliable D call. Trimming removed 5 bases at V and 3 bases at J, with 10 bases between. This CDR3 is 14 amino acids long. CDR1 and CDR2 from the germline V gene are SGHTA and FQGNSA. The CDR3 nucleotides read TGTGCCAGCAGCCCCAGTGGAGCTAATGAAAAACTGTTTTTT. Protein: CASSPSGANEKLFF. Full variable domain (missing parts from reference TRBV7-2 and TRBJ1-4): GAGVSQSPSNKVTEKGKDVELRCDPISGHTALYWYRQSLGQGLEFLIYFQGNSAPDKSGLPSDRFSAERTGGSVSTLTIQRTQQEDSAVYLCASSPSGANEKLFFGSGTQLSVL.

The V gene is TRBV10-3, the J gene TRBJ1-1, with D perhaps TRBD1 (5 bases). With 10 bases removed from V and 8 bases from J, the gap between germline ends came to 8 bases. The CDR3 totals 9 residues. Looked up from germline, CDR1 is ENHRY and CDR2 is SYGVKD. CDR3 DNA: TGTGCCAGGCGGGGGGAAGCTTTCTTT. Its protein is CARRGEAFF.

The gene calls are TRBV6-5 and TRBJ2-7; 7 bases fit TRBD1. V gave up 5 bases and J gave up 4 bases; unmatched junction bases: 8. The CDR3 sequence is 14 residues long. The V gene's germline CDR1 is MNHEY and CDR2 SVGAGI. Here the CDR3 DNA reads TGTGCCAGCAGTCGACAGGGACCCCTATACGAGCAGTACTTC. It encodes CASSRQGPLYEQYF.

This rearrangement joins TRBV5-1 to TRBJ2-5; TRBD2 matches at 11 bases. Germline CDR1 is SGHRS and CDR2 is YFSETQ. The CDR3 sequence is 16 residues long. V lost 4 bases and J lost 5; bases outside the gene matches: 10. The CDR3, as DNA: TGCGCCAGCAGCGAAATTAGCGGGAGGGCCGGGGAGACCCAGTACTTC. Translating gives CASSEISGRAGETQYF. The variable domain in full, with the rest retrieved from reference TRBV5-1 and TRBJ2-5, is KAGVTQTPRYLIKTRGQQVTLSCSPISGHRSVSWYQQTPGQGLQFLFEYFSETQRNKGNFPGRFSGRQFSNSRSEMNVSTLELGDSALYLCASSEISGRAGETQYFGPGTRLLVL.

The rearrangement joins TRBV4-3 to TRBJ1-1; the match to TRBD1 covers 7 bases. Germline loops: CDR1 LGHNA, CDR2 YSLEER. Trimming took 3 bases from V and 0 from J; bases not matched to a gene: 4. This CDR3 spans 15 amino acids. CDR3 coding DNA: TGCGCCAGCAGCCATTACAGGGGACTGAACACTGAAGCTTTCTTT. Its protein product is CASSHYRGLNTEAFF.

This chain links TRBV18 with TRBJ2-7; TRBD2 matches 9 bases. The CDR3 sequence is 14 residues long. Losses at the gene ends were 4 bases for V and 5 bases for J; bases not matched to a gene: 6. Germline V gene sequence: CDR1 KGHSH, CDR2 LQKENI. The CDR3 nucleotides read TGTGCCAGCTCACGAGGCGGGAGGGTAGACGAGCAGTACTTC. It codes for CASSRGGRVDEQYF.

V and J are TRBV15 and TRBJ1-4, with 12 bases fitting TRBD1. V shed 3 bases, J shed 8 bases, and the junction held 4 bases outside the gene matches. The germline gives CDR1 LNHNV, CDR2 YYDKDF (reference sequence). This CDR3 spans 15 amino acids. The CDR3 nucleotides read TGTGCCACCAGCAGGGGACAGGGGGCCCGAGAAAAACTGTTTTTT. It translates to CATSRGQGAREKLFF.

This chain connects TRBV23-1 to TRBJ1-5; tentative D call: TRBD1 (5 bases). TRBV23-1 is reported as an ORF; its role is uncertain. V was pared by 9 bases and J by 0 bases, with 24 bases between. The CDR3 extends over 18 amino acids. The CDR3 nucleotides are TGCGCCAGTCTTCACCCAGGGAACCCACTGTGTAGCAATCAGCCCCAGCATTTT. It encodes CASLHPGNPLCSNQPQHF.

The chain recombines TRBV19 with TRBJ1-1, with no clear D. Trimming stripped 1 base from V and 1 base from J, with 7 bases between. Germline CDR1 and CDR2: LNHDA and SQIVND (reference sequence). This CDR3 is 14 amino acids long. The CDR3 loop is CASSIVLQNTEAFF. CDR3 coding DNA: TGTGCCAGTAGTATAGTCTTGCAGAACACTGAAGCTTTCTTT.

This clone came up once. The chain couples TRBV14 to TRBJ1-2; D remains unclear. The CDR3 consists of 15 residues. Per the germline V gene, CDR1 is SGHDN and CDR2 is FVKESK. Trimming left V 4 bases short and J 0 bases short, with 12 bases between. Here the CDR3 DNA reads TGTGCCAGCAGCCCCTTCGAGAGAGCTAACTATGGCTACACCTTC. It encodes CASSPFERANYGYTF.

In this sample, this clone turned up a few times. The chain carries TRBV9 and TRBJ2-7; unclear D gene. Trimming took 4 bases from V and 5 from J, leaving 13 bases between them. Per germline, CDR1 SGDLS and CDR2 YYNGEE. CDR3 length equals 13 residues. The CDR3 sequence: CASSLHIRDEQYF. CDR3 DNA sequence: TGTGCCAGCAGCCTACATATTCGCGACGAGCAGTACTTC.

V usage is TRBV19 and J usage is TRBJ1-2, with 10 bases aligning to TRBD1. Germline V lookup: CDR1 LNHDA, CDR2 SQIVND (reference sequence). The V segment lost 6 bases and the J segment 6 bases; nucleotides outside the gene matches: 4. This CDR3 comprises 13 residues. CDR3 sequence: CASRRQGAHGYTF. CDR3 in DNA: TGTGCCAGTAGAAGACAGGGGGCGCATGGCTACACCTTC.